The rows below give T cell receptor beta chains drawn from one sample of a study of technical replicates of blood from a few donors. Some clones are missing from TCRdb's copy, which holds only in-frame ones; the method was immunoSEQ multiplex PCR. The sample lists about 94,000 clones; roughly 95% were seen once. Sequencing was done on a sample of T cells isolated from PBMCs. The receptor set was obtained from a human donor in good health. The CDR3 runs from the conserved cysteine through the conserved F or W. Each record gives: V gene, D gene, J gene, CDR3 protein, CDR3 DNA. D genes are given only for firm matches.

>TRBV27|NA|TRBJ1-2
CASSLFWTVGDGYTF
TGTGCCAGCAGTTTATTTTGGACGGTGGGAGATGGCTACACCTTC
>TRBV2|NA|TRBJ1-5
CASSEEGNGQPQHF
TGTGCCAGCAGTGAAGAGGGGAATGGACAGCCCCAGCATTTT
>TRBV7-2|NA|TRBJ1-5
CASSSGTGHQPQHF
TGTGCCAGCAGCTCCGGAACAGGACATCAGCCCCAGCATTTT
>TRBV4-2|TRBD1|TRBJ1-5
CASSQENRGGMNQPQHF
TGTGCCAGCAGCCAAGAAAACAGGGGAGGTATGAATCAGCCCCAGCATTTT
>TRBV27|NA|TRBJ1-2
CASSLGGDYGYTF
TGTGCCAGCAGTCTGGGGGGGGACTATGGCTACACCTTC
>TRBV30|NA|TRBJ2-3
CAWSVKAGPSTDTQYF
TGTGCCTGGAGTGTAAAGGCAGGGCCTAGCACAGATACGCAGTATTTT
>TRBV19|NA|TRBJ2-7
CASSVSLSYEQYF
TGTGCCAGTAGTGTGTCCTTATCTTACGAGCAGTACTTC
>TRBV29-1|NA|TRBJ1-2
CSVESFLGATNYGYTF
TGCAGCGTTGAAAGTTTCCTCGGAGCAACTAACTATGGCTACACCTTC
>TRBV28|NA|TRBJ2-3
CASSEIYPNAHTQYF
TGTGCCAGCAGTGAAATCTATCCCAACGCTCATACGCAGTATTTT
>TRBV20-1|NA|TRBJ1-1
CSAKSYTEAFF
TGCAGTGCAAAGAGTTACACTGAAGCTTTCTTT
>TRBV2|NA|TRBJ1-6
CASSVRRDYNSPLHF
TGTGCCAGCAGTGTTCGCAGGGATTATAATTCACCCCTCCACTTT
>TRBV9|NA|TRBJ1-3
CASSPTGSGNTIYF
TGTGCCAGCAGCCCAACAGGGTCTGGAAACACCATATATTTT
>TRBV7-3|TRBD2|TRBJ2-7
CASSLIGGSYDEQYF
TGTGCCAGCAGCTTAATAGGCGGGAGCTACGACGAGCAGTACTTC
>TRBV4-2|NA|TRBJ1-1
CASSTPGVTEAFF
TGTGCCAGCAGCACACCAGGGGTTACTGAAGCTTTCTTT
>TRBV19|TRBD1|TRBJ1-1
CASSGTGANTEAFF
TGTGCCAGTAGCGGTACAGGGGCGAACACTGAAGCTTTCTTT
>TRBV11-3|TRBD2|TRBJ2-1
CASSALAGGNEQFF
TGTGCCAGCAGCGCACTAGCGGGAGGTAATGAGCAGTTCTTC
>TRBV29-1|TRBD2|TRBJ2-7
CSVLLWTSGRASGGEQYF
TGCAGCGTCCTCCTCTGGACTAGCGGGAGGGCCTCGGGGGGAGAGCAGTACTTC
>TRBV30|TRBD1|TRBJ1-2
CAWSVQGAYGYTF
TGTGCCTGGAGTGTTCAGGGGGCCTATGGCTACACCTTC
>TRBV7-8|NA|TRBJ2-2
CASSSGSGLGTGELFF
TGTGCCAGCAGTTCAGGTAGCGGTTTAGGCACCGGGGAGCTGTTTTTT
>TRBV19|NA|TRBJ1-1
CASSRTVEAFF
TGTGCCAGTAGTAGGACAGTTGAAGCTTTCTTT
>TRBV4-1|TRBD1|TRBJ1-2
CASSQETGAYYGYTF
TGCGCCAGCAGCCAAGAAACAGGGGCGTACTATGGCTACACCTTC
>TRBV10-3|TRBD1|TRBJ2-1
CAIRDRGTNEQFF
TGTGCCATCAGGGACAGGGGAACCAATGAGCAGTTCTTC
>TRBV19|TRBD2|TRBJ2-2
CASRTSGSITGELFF
TGTGCCAGCCGAACTAGCGGGAGTATCACCGGGGAGCTGTTTTTT
>TRBV19|TRBD1|TRBJ1-2
CASSMNRGRLGGYTF
TGTGCCAGTAGTATGAACAGGGGGCGCCTGGGTGGCTACACCTTC
>TRBV4-2|TRBD2|TRBJ2-3
CASSQETSGMTDTQYF
TGTGCCAGCAGCCAAGAGACTAGCGGGATGACGGATACGCAGTATTTT
>TRBV19|TRBD1|TRBJ2-5
CASSINRDRGRQKTQYF
TGTGCCAGTAGTATTAACCGGGACAGGGGGCGTCAGAAGACCCAGTACTTC
>TRBV19|TRBD2|TRBJ2-3
CASSMGLAGGDVDTQYF
TGTGCCAGTAGTATGGGCCTAGCGGGAGGGGATGTAGATACGCAGTATTTT
>TRBV10-3|NA|TRBJ1-2
CAISPVGGGYGYTF
TGTGCCATCAGTCCGGTGGGGGGTGGGTATGGCTACACCTTC
>TRBV7-2|TRBD1|TRBJ1-5
CASSLGGTGVQPQHF
TGTGCCAGCAGCTTAGGGGGGACAGGGGTACAGCCCCAGCATTTT
>TRBV7-2|NA|TRBJ2-1
CASSLDPGDYNEQFF
TGTGCCAGCAGCTTAGACCCCGGAGACTACAATGAGCAGTTCTTC
>TRBV7-2|TRBD1|TRBJ2-7
CASSLDRGPGEQYF
TGTGCCAGCAGCTTAGACAGGGGGCCTGGCGAGCAGTACTTC
>TRBV19|TRBD2|TRBJ2-7
CASRRTSGGNYEQYF
TGTGCCAGTAGAAGGACTAGCGGGGGGAACTACGAGCAGTACTTC
>TRBV19|NA|TRBJ2-4
CASSPGSNIQYF
TGTGCCAGTAGTCCGGGATCTAACATTCAGTACTTC
>TRBV11-3|NA|TRBJ2-3
CASSLIAGGTDTQYF
TGTGCCAGCAGCTTGATAGCAGGGGGCACAGATACGCAGTATTTT
>TRBV5-1|TRBD1|TRBJ2-1
CASSLLTGGPPQQFF
TGCGCCAGCAGCTTATTAACAGGGGGCCCACCTCAGCAGTTCTTC
>TRBV27|TRBD2|TRBJ2-7
CASSAGTSGNEQYF
TGTGCCAGCAGTGCCGGGACTAGCGGGAACGAGCAGTACTTC
>TRBV4-3|NA|TRBJ2-7
CASSQDRDSSYEQYF
TGCGCCAGCAGCCAAGATCGAGACAGTTCCTACGAGCAGTACTTC
>TRBV6-1|TRBD2|TRBJ2-4
CASSVLAGGNIQYF
TGTGCCAGCAGTGTACTAGCGGGAGGGAACATTCAGTACTTC
>TRBV27|TRBD1|TRBJ1-5
CASSLGTDNQPQHF
TGTGCCAGCAGTTTAGGGACAGACAATCAGCCCCAGCATTTT
>TRBV2|NA|TRBJ1-1
CASILDRSEAFF
NA